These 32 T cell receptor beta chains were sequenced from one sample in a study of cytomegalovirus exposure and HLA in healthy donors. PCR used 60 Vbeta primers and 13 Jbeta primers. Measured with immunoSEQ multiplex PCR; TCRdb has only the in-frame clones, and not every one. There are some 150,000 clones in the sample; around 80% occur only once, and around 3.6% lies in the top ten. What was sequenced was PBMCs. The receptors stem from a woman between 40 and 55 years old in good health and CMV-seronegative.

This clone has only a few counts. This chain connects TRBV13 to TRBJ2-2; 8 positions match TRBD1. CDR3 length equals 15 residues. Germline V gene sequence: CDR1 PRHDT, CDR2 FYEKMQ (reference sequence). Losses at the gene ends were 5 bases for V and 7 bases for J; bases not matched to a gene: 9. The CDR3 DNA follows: TGTGCCAGCAGCCGGGACAGGACGGAGGGCGGGGAGCTGTTTTTT. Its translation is CASSRDRTEGGELFF.

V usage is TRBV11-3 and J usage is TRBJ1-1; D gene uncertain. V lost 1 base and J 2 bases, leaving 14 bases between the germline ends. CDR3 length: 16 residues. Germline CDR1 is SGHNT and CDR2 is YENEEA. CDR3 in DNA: TGTGCCAGCAGCTTAGGTTTAGGCCGGGGTAACACTGAAGCTTTCTTT. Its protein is CASSLGLGRGNTEAFF.

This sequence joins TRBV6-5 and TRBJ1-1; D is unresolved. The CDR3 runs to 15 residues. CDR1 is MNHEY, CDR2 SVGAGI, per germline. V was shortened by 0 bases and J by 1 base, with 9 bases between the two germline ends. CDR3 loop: CASSYSATGNTEAFF. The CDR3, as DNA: TGTGCCAGCAGTTACTCCGCAACGGGGAACACTGAAGCTTTCTTT.

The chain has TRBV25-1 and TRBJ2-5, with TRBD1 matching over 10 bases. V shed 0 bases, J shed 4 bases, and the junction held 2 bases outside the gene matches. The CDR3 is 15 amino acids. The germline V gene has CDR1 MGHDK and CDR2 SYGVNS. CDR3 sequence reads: CASSEYGQGGETQYF. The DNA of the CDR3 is TGTGCCAGCAGTGAATATGGACAGGGGGGAGAGACCCAGTACTTC.

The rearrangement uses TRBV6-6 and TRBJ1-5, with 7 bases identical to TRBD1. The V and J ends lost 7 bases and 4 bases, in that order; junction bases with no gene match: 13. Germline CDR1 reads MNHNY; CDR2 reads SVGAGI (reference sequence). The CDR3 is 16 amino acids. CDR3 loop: CASNWKTGNQNQPQHF. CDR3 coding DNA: TGTGCCAGCAACTGGAAGACAGGGAACCAGAATCAGCCCCAGCATTTT.

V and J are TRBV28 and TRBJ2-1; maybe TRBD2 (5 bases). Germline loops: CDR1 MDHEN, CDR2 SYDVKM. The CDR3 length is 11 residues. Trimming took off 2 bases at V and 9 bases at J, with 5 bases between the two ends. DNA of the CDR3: TGTGCCAGCAGTTTACGGGGTGAGCAGTTCTTC. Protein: CASSLRGEQFF.

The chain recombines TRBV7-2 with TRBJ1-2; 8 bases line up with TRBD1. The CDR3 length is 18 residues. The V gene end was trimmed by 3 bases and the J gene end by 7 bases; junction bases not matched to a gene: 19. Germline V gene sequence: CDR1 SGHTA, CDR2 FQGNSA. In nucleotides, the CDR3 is TGTGCCAGCAGCTTCCCACCGACCCTGGACAGGGCCCCCCGTGGCTACACCTTC. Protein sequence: CASSFPPTLDRAPRGYTF.

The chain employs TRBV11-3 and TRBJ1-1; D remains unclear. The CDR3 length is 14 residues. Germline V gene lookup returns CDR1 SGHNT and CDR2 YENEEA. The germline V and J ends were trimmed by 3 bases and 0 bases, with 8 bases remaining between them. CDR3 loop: CASSFGLMNTEAFF. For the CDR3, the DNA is TGTGCCAGCAGCTTCGGACTTATGAACACTGAAGCTTTCTTT.

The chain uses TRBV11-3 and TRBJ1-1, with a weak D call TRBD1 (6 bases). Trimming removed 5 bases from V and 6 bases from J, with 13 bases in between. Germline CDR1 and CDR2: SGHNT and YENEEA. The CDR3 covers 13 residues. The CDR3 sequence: CASSPGTLSEAFF. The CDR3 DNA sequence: TGTGCCAGCAGCCCCGGGACACTCTCTGAAGCTTTCTTT.

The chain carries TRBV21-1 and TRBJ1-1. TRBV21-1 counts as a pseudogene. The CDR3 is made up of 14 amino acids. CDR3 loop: CASSKGRGDTEAFF. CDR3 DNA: TGTGCCAGCAGCAAAGGACGGGGGGACACTGAAGCTTTCTTT.

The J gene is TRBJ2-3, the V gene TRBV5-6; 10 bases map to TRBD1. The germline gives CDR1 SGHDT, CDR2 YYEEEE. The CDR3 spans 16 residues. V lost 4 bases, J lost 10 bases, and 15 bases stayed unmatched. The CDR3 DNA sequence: TGTGCCAGCAGCCGCCGGGACAGGGGCCCATCGCCGTCGCAGTATTTT. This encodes CASSRRDRGPSPSQYF.

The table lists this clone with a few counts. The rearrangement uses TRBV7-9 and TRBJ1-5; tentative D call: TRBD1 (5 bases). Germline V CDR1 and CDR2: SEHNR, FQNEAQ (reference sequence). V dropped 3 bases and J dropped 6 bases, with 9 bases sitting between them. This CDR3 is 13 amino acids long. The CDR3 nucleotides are TGTGCCAGCAGCTTGGGGCCCCCTCAGCCCCAGCATTTT. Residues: CASSLGPPQPQHF.

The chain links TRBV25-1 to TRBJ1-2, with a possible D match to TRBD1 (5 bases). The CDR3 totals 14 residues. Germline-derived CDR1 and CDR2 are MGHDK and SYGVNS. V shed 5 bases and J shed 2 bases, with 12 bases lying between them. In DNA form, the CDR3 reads TGTGCCAGCAGTCTCGGGGGTCTCAACTATGGCTACACCTTC. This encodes CASSLGGLNYGYTF.

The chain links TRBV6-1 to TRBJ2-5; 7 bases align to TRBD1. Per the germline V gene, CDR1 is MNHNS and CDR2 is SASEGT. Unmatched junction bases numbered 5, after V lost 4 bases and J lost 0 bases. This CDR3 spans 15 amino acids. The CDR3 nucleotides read TGTGCCAGCAGTGGGGACAGAACGTACCAAGAGACCCAGTACTTC. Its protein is CASSGDRTYQETQYF.

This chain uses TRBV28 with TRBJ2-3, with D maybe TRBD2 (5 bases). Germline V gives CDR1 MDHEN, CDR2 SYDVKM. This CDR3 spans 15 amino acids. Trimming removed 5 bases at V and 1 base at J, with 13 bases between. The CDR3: CASSEPGSGTDTQYF. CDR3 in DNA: TGTGCCAGCAGTGAACCGGGGTCAGGCACAGATACGCAGTATTTT.

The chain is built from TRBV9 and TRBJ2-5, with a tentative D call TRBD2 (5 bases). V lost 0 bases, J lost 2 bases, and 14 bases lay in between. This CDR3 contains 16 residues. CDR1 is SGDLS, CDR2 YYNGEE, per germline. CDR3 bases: TGTGCCAGCAGCGTAGCCTTGGAGGACTCACAAGAGACCCAGTACTTC. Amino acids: CASSVALEDSQETQYF.

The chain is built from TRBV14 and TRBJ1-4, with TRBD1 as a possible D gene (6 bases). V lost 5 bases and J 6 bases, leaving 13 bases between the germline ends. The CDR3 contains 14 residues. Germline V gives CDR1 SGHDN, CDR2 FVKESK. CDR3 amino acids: CASSFTRGYEKLFF. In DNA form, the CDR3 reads TGTGCCAGCAGCTTCACTAGGGGGTATGAAAAACTGTTTTTT.

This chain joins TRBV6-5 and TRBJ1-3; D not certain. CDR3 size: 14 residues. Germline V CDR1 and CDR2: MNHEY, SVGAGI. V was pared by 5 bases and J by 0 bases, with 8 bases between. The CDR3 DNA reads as TGTGCCAGCAGTACACATCTCTCTGGAAACACCATATATTTT. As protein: CASSTHLSGNTIYF.

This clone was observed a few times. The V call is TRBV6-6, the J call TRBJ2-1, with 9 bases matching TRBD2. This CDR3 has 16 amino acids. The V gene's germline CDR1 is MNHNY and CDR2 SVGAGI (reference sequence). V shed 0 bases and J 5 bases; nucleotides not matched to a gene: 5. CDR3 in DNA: TGTGCCAGCAGTTACTCGTGGGCGGGAGGGAACAATGAGCAGTTCTTC. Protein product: CASSYSWAGGNNEQFF.

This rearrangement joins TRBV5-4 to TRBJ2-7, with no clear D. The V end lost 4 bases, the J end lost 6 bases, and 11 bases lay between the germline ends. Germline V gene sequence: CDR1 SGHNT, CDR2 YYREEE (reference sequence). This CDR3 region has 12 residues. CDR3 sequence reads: CASSLYRSEQYF. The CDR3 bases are TGTGCCAGCAGCCTCTACCGTTCCGAGCAGTACTTC.

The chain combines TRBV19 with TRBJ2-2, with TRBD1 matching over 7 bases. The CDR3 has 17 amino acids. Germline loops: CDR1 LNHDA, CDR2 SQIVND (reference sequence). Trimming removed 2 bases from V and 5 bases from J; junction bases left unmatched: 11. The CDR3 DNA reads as TGTGCCAGTAGTATATCTCTAGGGGGCGATAGAACCGGGGAGCTGTTTTTT. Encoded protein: CASSISLGGDRTGELFF.

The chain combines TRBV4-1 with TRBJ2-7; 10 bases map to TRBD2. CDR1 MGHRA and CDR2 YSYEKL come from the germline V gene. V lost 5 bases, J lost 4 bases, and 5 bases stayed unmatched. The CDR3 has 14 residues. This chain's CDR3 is CASSRTSGLYEQYF. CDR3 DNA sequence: TGCGCCAGCAGCAGGACTAGCGGTTTGTACGAGCAGTACTTC.

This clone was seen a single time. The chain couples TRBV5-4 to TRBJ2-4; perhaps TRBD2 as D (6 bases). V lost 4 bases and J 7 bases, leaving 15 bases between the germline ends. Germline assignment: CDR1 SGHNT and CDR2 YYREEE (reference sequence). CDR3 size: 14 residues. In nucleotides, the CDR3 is TGTGCCAGCAGCCTTAACTGGGGGGAGAACATTCAGTACTTC. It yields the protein CASSLNWGENIQYF.

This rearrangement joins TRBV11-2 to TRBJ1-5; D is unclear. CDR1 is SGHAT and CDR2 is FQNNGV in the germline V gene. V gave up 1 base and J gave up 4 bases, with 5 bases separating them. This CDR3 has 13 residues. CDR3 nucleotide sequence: TGTGCCAGCAGCTTAGGAGTGAATCAGCCCCAGCATTTT. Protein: CASSLGVNQPQHF.

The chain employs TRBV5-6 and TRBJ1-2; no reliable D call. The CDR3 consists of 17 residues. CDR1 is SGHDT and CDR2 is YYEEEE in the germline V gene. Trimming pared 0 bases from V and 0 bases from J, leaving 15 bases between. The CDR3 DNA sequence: TGTGCCAGCAGCTTGGACGTGGGCCAGAGAGCTAACTATGGCTACACCTTC. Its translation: CASSLDVGQRANYGYTF.

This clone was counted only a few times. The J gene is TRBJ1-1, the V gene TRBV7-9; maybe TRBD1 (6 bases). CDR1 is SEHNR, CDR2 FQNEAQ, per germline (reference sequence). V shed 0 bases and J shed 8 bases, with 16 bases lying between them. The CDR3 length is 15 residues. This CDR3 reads CASSLASGVLAEAFF. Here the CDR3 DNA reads TGTGCCAGCAGCTTAGCCTCAGGGGTGCTAGCCGAAGCTTTCTTT.

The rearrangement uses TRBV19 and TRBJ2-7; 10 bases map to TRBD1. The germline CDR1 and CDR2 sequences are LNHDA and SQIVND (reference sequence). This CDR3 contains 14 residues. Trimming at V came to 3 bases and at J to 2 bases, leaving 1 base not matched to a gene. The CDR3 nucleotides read TGTGCCAGTAGTATCGGACAGGGGGCCTACGAGCAGTACTTC. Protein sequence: CASSIGQGAYEQYF.

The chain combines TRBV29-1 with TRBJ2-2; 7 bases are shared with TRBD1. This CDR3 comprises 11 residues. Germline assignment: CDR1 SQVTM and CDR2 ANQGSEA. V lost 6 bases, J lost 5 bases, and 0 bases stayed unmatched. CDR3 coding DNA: TGCAGCGTGACAGGGACCGGGGAGCTGTTTTTT. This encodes CSVTGTGELFF.

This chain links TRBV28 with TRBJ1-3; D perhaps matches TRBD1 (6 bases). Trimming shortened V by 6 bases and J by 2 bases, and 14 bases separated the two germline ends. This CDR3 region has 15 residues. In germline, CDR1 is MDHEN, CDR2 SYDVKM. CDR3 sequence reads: CASRIAAGAGNTIYF. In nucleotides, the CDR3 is TGTGCCAGCAGAATTGCTGCAGGGGCTGGAAACACCATATATTTT. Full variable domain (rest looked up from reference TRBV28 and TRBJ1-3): DVKVTQSSRYLVKRTGEKVFLECVQDMDHENMFWYRQDPGLGLRLIYFSYDVKMKEKGDIPEGYSVSREKKERFSLILESASTNQTSMYLCASRIAAGAGNTIYFGEGSWLTVV.

CDR3 nucleotides: TGTGCCATCTTTGGAGGGTCGCCGGGATCGAACACTGAAGCTTTCTTT. Translated: CAIFGGSPGSNTEAFF. The chain uses TRBV10-3 and TRBJ1-1; no definite D call. Germline CDR1 reads ENHRY; CDR2 reads SYGVKD. V lost 8 bases and J 1 base, leaving 20 bases between the germline ends. This CDR3 is built from 16 residues.

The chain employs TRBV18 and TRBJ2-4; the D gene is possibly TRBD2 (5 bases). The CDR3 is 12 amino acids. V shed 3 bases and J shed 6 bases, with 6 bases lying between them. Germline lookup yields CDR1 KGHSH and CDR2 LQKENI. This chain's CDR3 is CASSPEGNIQYF. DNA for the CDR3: TGTGCCAGCTCACCCGAGGGAAACATTCAGTACTTC. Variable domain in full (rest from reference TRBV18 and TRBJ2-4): NAGVMQNPRHLVRRRGQEARLRCSPMKGHSHVYWYRQLPEEGLKFMVYLQKENIIDESGMPKERFSAEFPKEGPSILRIQQVVRGDSAAYFCASSPEGNIQYFGAGTRLSVL.

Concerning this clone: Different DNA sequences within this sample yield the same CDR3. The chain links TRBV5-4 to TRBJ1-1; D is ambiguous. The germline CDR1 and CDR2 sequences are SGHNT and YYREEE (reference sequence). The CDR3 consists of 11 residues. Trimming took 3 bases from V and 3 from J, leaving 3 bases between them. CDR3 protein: CASSSYTEAFF. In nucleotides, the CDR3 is TGTGCCAGCAGCTCCTACACTGAAGCTTTCTTT. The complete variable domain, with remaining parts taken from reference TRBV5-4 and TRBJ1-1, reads ETGVTQSPTHLIKTRGQQVTLRCSSQSGHNTVSWYQQALGQGPQFIFQYYREEENGRGNFPPRFSGLQFPNYSSELNVNALELDDSALYLCASSSYTEAFFGQGTRLTVV.